The following is a TCR beta chain sequence with its context. What it binds is unknown. Clones were sequenced by immunoSEQ multiplex PCR, and TCRdb holds only the in-frame ones, with some missing. The table lists 100,000 or so clones, around 86% of them singletons. The data stem from a study of cytomegalovirus exposure and HLA in healthy donors. Background on the study: The 666 first-cohort repertoires shared a platform with the approximately 110 validation repertoires, as reported in a later analysis. Broader study findings: There were 160 or so TCR beta chains listed as cytomegalovirus-associated. Most TCR sequences showed up rarely, but some public TCRs showed up in many donors.

CDR1 is KGHSH and CDR2 is LQKENI in the germline V gene. The V gene lost 1 base and the J gene lost 6 bases, with 16 bases spanning the gap. The CDR3 runs 15 residues. Sequencing used PBMCs. The J gene is TRBJ2-7, the V gene TRBV18; TRBD2 is a possible D gene (5 bases). The receptor was derived from a woman in her late teens or twenties in good health and CMV-seropositive. The chain's CDR3 is CASSPRGRIAGEQYF. CDR3 nucleotide sequence: TGTGCCAGCTCACCACGCGGGCGCATTGCCGGCGAGCAGTACTTC.